A single sample is the source of the 25 T cell receptor beta chains below, sequenced in a study of T cell responses to AZD1222 COVID-19 vaccine. Assay used: immunoSEQ multiplex PCR; TCRdb lists only in-frame clones, some missing. The table shows 84,000 or so clones, with around 90% occurring only once. This material consisted of peripheral blood, taken on day 0 of AZD1222 vaccination. These receptors were obtained from an adult in good health.

This clone was found once. This chain uses TRBV19 with TRBJ2-3, with D maybe TRBD2 (6 bases). V lost 7 bases and J 2 bases, leaving 13 bases between the germline ends. The CDR3 contains 14 residues. Germline CDR1 is LNHDA and CDR2 is SQIVND (reference sequence). In DNA, the CDR3 is TGTGCCAGTACCTCGACTAGGGACACAGATACGCAGTATTTT. Protein product: CASTSTRDTDTQYF.

V is TRBV6-5 and J is TRBJ1-2, with TRBD1 as a possible D gene (6 bases). The germline V and J ends were trimmed by 6 bases and 2 bases, with 13 bases remaining between them. The CDR3 sequence is 14 residues long. The germline V gene has CDR1 MNHEY and CDR2 SVGAGI. The CDR3 protein is CASRRQGLNYGYTF. DNA of the CDR3: TGTGCCAGCAGGCGGCAGGGGTTGAACTATGGCTACACCTTC.

This rearrangement joins TRBV19 to TRBJ1-5, with TRBD1 as a possible D gene (6 bases). The germline V and J ends were trimmed by 11 bases and 0 bases, with 14 bases remaining between them. The CDR3 is made up of 14 amino acids. The germline V gene has CDR1 LNHDA and CDR2 SQIVND (reference sequence). The CDR3 spells CASRAGASNQPQHF. DNA for the CDR3: TGTGCCTCTCGAGCGGGGGCTAGCAATCAGCCCCAGCATTTT.

V is TRBV5-1 and J is TRBJ1-2; D is uncertain. V lost 2 bases, J lost 2 bases, and 4 bases lay in between. The CDR3 length is 12 residues. Germline V gene lookup returns CDR1 SGHRS and CDR2 YFSETQ. Here the CDR3 reads CASSFQNYGYTF. The CDR3, as DNA: TGCGCCAGCAGCTTCCAGAACTATGGCTACACCTTC.

CDR3 amino acids: CATFPGGTGGGYTF. CDR3 nucleotides: TGTGCCACCTTCCCCGGAGGGACCGGGGGTGGCTACACCTTC. The J gene is TRBJ1-2, the V gene TRBV6-6; TRBD1 might be the D (5 bases). Germline values: CDR1 MNHNY, CDR2 SVGAGI (reference sequence). This CDR3 spans 14 amino acids. V was shortened by 10 bases and J by 7 bases, with 22 bases between the two germline ends.

V is TRBV2 and J is TRBJ2-1; D gene ambiguous. The CDR3 is 10 residues long. With 9 bases removed from V and 4 bases from J, the gap between germline ends came to 4 bases. CDR1 and CDR2 from the germline V gene are SNHLY and FYNNEI. The CDR3: CASKYNEQFF. CDR3 coding DNA: TGTGCCAGTAAATACAATGAGCAGTTCTTC.

V usage is TRBV21-1 and J usage is TRBJ1-2. TRBV21-1 is an annotated pseudogene. This CDR3 has 11 residues. The CDR3 region is CASSKVRGYTF. DNA for the CDR3: TGTGCCAGCAGCAAAGTTAGAGGCTACACCTTC.

This clone showed up just once. The rearrangement joins TRBV5-1 to TRBJ2-3, with D possibly matching TRBD2 (5 bases). The V gene lost 0 bases and the J gene lost 2 bases, with 7 bases spanning the gap. This CDR3 spans 14 amino acids. CDR1 and CDR2 (germline): SGHRS, YFSETQ. The CDR3: CASSLGGYTDTQYF. CDR3 nucleotide sequence: TGCGCCAGCAGCTTGGGAGGGTACACAGATACGCAGTATTTT.

This clone was detected only once. This chain links TRBV18 with TRBJ2-7; the D is unclear. This CDR3 spans 14 amino acids. V lost 1 base and J lost 4, with 11 bases in between. Germline V gene sequence: CDR1 KGHSH, CDR2 LQKENI. The CDR3 nucleotides are TGTGCCAGCTCACCACAGCTGGGTACATACGAGCAGTACTTC. Translating gives CASSPQLGTYEQYF. Drawing the rest from reference TRBV18 and TRBJ2-7, the complete variable domain is NAGVMQNPRHLVRRRGQEARLRCSPMKGHSHVYWYRQLPEEGLKFMVYLQKENIIDESGMPKERFSAEFPKEGPSILRIQQVVRGDSAAYFCASSPQLGTYEQYFGPGTRLTVT.

This rearrangement joins TRBV18 to TRBJ1-3, with TRBD1 identical over 10 bases. Looked up from germline, CDR1 is KGHSH and CDR2 is LQKENI. The CDR3 spans 17 residues. V lost 4 bases to trimming and J lost 6 bases; unmatched junction nucleotides: 12. CDR3 in DNA: TGTGCCAGCTCACTGTTCAATTCCGGGACAGGGGAAAACACCATATATTTT. Protein product: CASSLFNSGTGENTIYF.

CDR3 loop: CASSLARAGARQPQHF. CDR3 DNA: TGTGCCAGCAGCTTAGCGAGGGCAGGGGCGCGGCAGCCCCAGCATTTT. The chain combines TRBV7-8 with TRBJ1-5; TRBD1 is a possible D gene (6 bases). Germline-derived CDR1 and CDR2 are SGHVS and FQNEAQ. Trimming shortened V by 0 bases and J by 7 bases, and 16 bases separated the two germline ends. The CDR3 has 16 residues.

V is TRBV29-1 and J is TRBJ1-1, with TRBD1 matching 11 bases. Germline lookup yields CDR1 SQVTM and CDR2 ANQGSEA. Trimming at V came to 5 bases and at J to 1 base, leaving 6 bases not matched to a gene. This CDR3 is 15 amino acids long. DNA of the CDR3: TGCAGCGTTAGACCTGGGACAGGGGGGAACACTGAAGCTTTCTTT. Residues: CSVRPGTGGNTEAFF.

The table lists this clone with a few counts. One end of the junction is discordant with germline, which a read error may explain. The rearrangement joins TRBV29-1 to TRBJ2-2; tentatively, D is TRBD2 (5 bases). CDR3 length: 11 residues. Germline lookup yields CDR1 SQVTM and CDR2 ANQGSEA. The CDR3 coding sequence is TGCAGCGTTGTTAGCTCCGGGAAGCTGTTTTTT. Its translation: CSVVSSGKLFF.

The J gene is TRBJ2-2, the V gene TRBV30, with 7 bases lining up with TRBD1. V shed 0 bases and J 5 bases; nucleotides not matched to a gene: 6. This CDR3 region has 15 residues. The germline gives CDR1 GTSNPN, CDR2 SVGIG (reference sequence). For the CDR3, the DNA is TGTGCCTGGAGTGTTGTAGACAGGGATACCGGGGAGCTGTTTTTT. Translating it yields CAWSVVDRDTGELFF.

The rearrangement links TRBV6-5 to TRBJ1-2; D may be TRBD1 (6 bases). This CDR3 region has 13 residues. V gave up 2 bases and J gave up 7 bases, with 11 bases separating them. Germline V gene data show CDR1 as MNHEY and CDR2 as SVGAGI. Here the CDR3 DNA reads TGTGCCAGCAGTTACGGGGGGCTCGGTGGCTACACCTTC. Translating it yields CASSYGGLGGYTF.

The chain is built from TRBV30 and TRBJ1-2; TRBD1 matches at 9 bases. Germline V gives CDR1 GTSNPN, CDR2 SVGIG (reference sequence). V was pared by 3 bases and J by 4 bases, with 9 bases of the junction left unmatched. There are 15 residues in the CDR3. Here the CDR3 reads CAWRIQGAVSYGYTF. In DNA form, the CDR3 reads TGTGCCTGGAGGATACAGGGGGCGGTTAGCTATGGCTACACCTTC.

V usage is TRBV27 and J usage is TRBJ1-4; TRBD1 agrees at 7 bases. From germline, CDR1 is MNHEY and CDR2 SMNVEV (reference sequence). The CDR3 consists of 13 residues. V dropped 4 bases and J dropped 7; count of bases not matched to a gene: 3. The CDR3, as DNA: TGTGCCAGCAGTTCCGGGACAGTTGAAAAACTGTTTTTT. Its translation is CASSSGTVEKLFF.

CDR3 loop: CASSGQDNSPLHF. In DNA form, the CDR3 reads TGTGCCAGCTCTGGACAGGATAATTCACCCCTCCACTTT. The chain uses TRBV18 and TRBJ1-6; the match to TRBD1 covers 7 bases. J gave up 5 bases and V 6 bases, and 1 base lay outside the gene matches. CDR1 and CDR2 from the germline V gene are KGHSH and LQKENI. The CDR3 loop spans 13 amino acids.

V and J are TRBV7-2 and TRBJ2-2; possibly TRBD2 for D (5 bases). The CDR3 contains 15 residues. From germline, CDR1 is SGHTA and CDR2 FQGNSA. The ends were cut back, 2 bases at V and 1 base at J, with 8 bases in the middle. The CDR3 bases are TGTGCCAGCAGCTTAATGGGGAGGAACACCGGGGAGCTGTTTTTT. As protein: CASSLMGRNTGELFF.

This rearrangement joins TRBV29-1 to TRBJ1-2; D is undetermined. The CDR3 length is 13 residues. Trimming left V 5 bases short and J 0 bases short, with 10 bases between. The germline V gene encodes CDR1 SQVTM and CDR2 ANQGSEA. CDR3 in amino acids: CSVSSGTNYGYTF. CDR3 DNA sequence: TGCAGCGTTTCCTCGGGAACTAACTATGGCTACACCTTC.

The J gene is TRBJ2-3, the V gene TRBV14; possible D gene TRBD2, 6 bases. The CDR3 extends over 15 amino acids. CDR1 and CDR2 (germline): SGHDN, FVKESK. V was clipped by 1 base and J by 2 bases, with 10 bases between them. The CDR3 coding sequence is TGTGCCAGCAGCCAAGGGGACTTACCCACAGATACGCAGTATTTT. This translates into CASSQGDLPTDTQYF. The whole variable domain, filled in from reference TRBV14 and TRBJ2-3, reads EAGVTQFPSHSVIEKGQTVTLRCDPISGHDNLYWYRRVMGKEIKFLLHFVKESKQDESGMPNNRFLAERTGGTYSTLKVQPAELEDSGVYFCASSQGDLPTDTQYFGPGTRLTVL.

This chain joins TRBV7-3 and TRBJ2-2; 11 positions agree with TRBD1. Germline V gives CDR1 SGHTA, CDR2 FQGTGA. Trimming at V came to 1 base and at J to 3 bases, leaving 1 base not matched to a gene. CDR3 size: 16 residues. The CDR3 coding sequence is TGTGCCAGCAGCTTAATGGGACAGGGGGACACCGGGGAGCTGTTTTTT. Translating gives CASSLMGQGDTGELFF.

In this sample, this clone turned up a few times. V usage is TRBV6-5 and J usage is TRBJ1-1; possibly TRBD1 for D (5 bases). V was clipped by 0 bases and J by 7 bases, with 12 bases between them. The CDR3 loop spans 14 amino acids. Germline CDR1 and CDR2: MNHEY and SVGAGI. The CDR3 protein is CASSYSPGESEAFF. The DNA of the CDR3 is TGTGCCAGCAGTTACTCTCCGGGGGAGAGTGAAGCTTTCTTT.

The chain joins TRBV4-1 to TRBJ1-1; no clear D gene. CDR1 MGHRA and CDR2 YSYEKL come from the germline V gene. The length of the CDR3 is 15 residues. V lost 1 base and J lost 5, with 14 bases in between. CDR3 bases: TGCGCCAGCAGCCAAGGGGTAGGTACGGGAACTGAAGCTTTCTTT. The encoded protein is CASSQGVGTGTEAFF.

The chain uses TRBV6-5 and TRBJ1-1; D remains unclear. V lost 6 bases to trimming and J lost 0 bases, with 14 bases between them. The CDR3 covers 15 residues. CDR1 and CDR2 from the germline V gene are MNHEY and SVGAGI. CDR3 DNA: TGTGCCAGCAGCTACGCCCGGGGAATGAACACTGAAGCTTTCTTT. Residues: CASSYARGMNTEAFF.